The 19 T cell receptor beta chains in this list originate from one sample, sequenced in a study of glioma-infiltrating T cells after dendritic cell vaccination. Time point meaning: after dendritic cell vaccination, including at tumor progression/relapse. Sequenced by immunoSEQ multiplex PCR; TCRdb stores in-frame clones only, minus some. The sample includes 100,000 to 120,000 clones, around 89% of them seen just once. The sequencing here drew on blood, taken after dendritic cell vaccination. These receptors were taken from a human donor with glioblastoma.

V is TRBV10-1 and J is TRBJ1-1, with 8 bases lining up with TRBD1. The J segment lost 6 bases and the V segment lost 6 bases, leaving 6 bases of the junction unmatched. Germline loops: CDR1 WNHNN, CDR2 SYGVQD (reference sequence). The CDR3 has 13 residues. The CDR3 is CASRETGAAEAFF. CDR3 coding DNA: TGCGCCAGCAGAGAGACAGGGGCCGCTGAAGCTTTCTTT.

This rearrangement joins TRBV6-5 to TRBJ2-7; the D gene is possibly TRBD2 (5 bases). Looked up from germline, CDR1 is MNHEY and CDR2 is SVGAGI. This CDR3 has 13 amino acids. V shed 2 bases and J shed 6 bases, with 11 bases lying between them. CDR3 in amino acids: CASSYRPEGEQYF. The CDR3 nucleotides read TGTGCCAGCAGTTACCGGCCAGAGGGCGAGCAGTACTTC.

The chain couples TRBV30 to TRBJ1-3; possibly TRBD1 for D (5 bases). The ends were cut back, 4 bases at V and 7 bases at J, with 8 bases in the middle. The CDR3 consists of 11 residues. The germline CDR1 and CDR2 sequences are GTSNPN and SVGIG (reference sequence). CDR3 DNA sequence: TGTGCCTGGACCCAGGGCAACACCATATATTTT. As protein: CAWTQGNTIYF.

V and J are TRBV30 and TRBJ2-1; 9 positions match TRBD2. V shed 4 bases, J shed 0 bases, and the junction held 1 base outside the gene matches. Per germline, CDR1 GTSNPN and CDR2 SVGIG (reference sequence). This CDR3 comprises 14 residues. CDR3 DNA: TGTGCCTGGAATAGCGGGAGCTCCTACAATGAGCAGTTCTTC. Amino acid sequence: CAWNSGSSYNEQFF.

The chain carries TRBV11-2 and TRBJ2-7; 9 bases line up with TRBD1. There are 15 residues in the CDR3. Losses at the gene ends were 3 bases for V and 2 bases for J; bases not matched to a gene: 5. Germline CDR1 reads SGHAT; CDR2 reads FQNNGV. CDR3: CASSLSTGGTYEQYF. CDR3 nucleotide sequence: TGTGCCAGCAGCTTGTCGACAGGGGGGACCTACGAGCAGTACTTC.

A remark on this clone: Other DNA variants within this sample encode the same CDR3. V and J are TRBV11-2 and TRBJ2-7; 7 bases agree with TRBD2. Germline-derived CDR1 and CDR2 are SGHAT and FQNNGV. CDR3 size: 15 residues. V shed 6 bases and J 5 bases; nucleotides not matched to a gene: 13. The CDR3 nucleotides are TGTGCCAGCAGGAACCCGGGACTAAACTCGGACGAGCAGTACTTC. As protein: CASRNPGLNSDEQYF.

This CDR3 is CASSPRKAGQARYYGYTF. The CDR3 DNA follows: TGTGCCAGCTCACCAAGGAAGGCGGGCCAGGCAAGATACTATGGCTACACCTTC. V gene TRBV18 combines with J gene TRBJ1-2; D gene unclear. The germline V and J ends were trimmed by 2 bases and 3 bases, with 22 bases remaining between them. This CDR3 is built from 18 residues. The germline V gene encodes CDR1 KGHSH and CDR2 LQKENI.

The CDR3 protein is CASSHPLAGGPVGETQYF. The CDR3, as DNA: TGTGCCAGCAGCCACCCTCTAGCGGGGGGGCCAGTAGGAGAGACCCAGTACTTC. The V and J genes are TRBV5-6 and TRBJ2-5, with 12 bases fitting TRBD2. The germline V gene encodes CDR1 SGHDT and CDR2 YYEEEE. This CDR3 has 18 amino acids. V shed 4 bases, J shed 4 bases, and the junction held 14 bases outside the gene matches.

For this clone: Relative to the germline gene, one junction end is altered; a read error may explain this. The chain links TRBV11-2 to TRBJ2-7, with D possibly matching TRBD2 (7 bases). This CDR3 has 17 residues. Germline V CDR1 and CDR2: SGHAT, FQNNGV. CDR3 loop: CTSSIGGAGAFPREQYF. The DNA for the CDR3 is TGTACCAGCAGCATTGGGGGGGCGGGGGCCTTTCCTAGGGAGCAGTACTTC. Full variable domain (remainder filled in from reference TRBV11-2 and TRBJ2-7): EAGVAQSPRYKIIEKRQSVAFWCNPISGHATLYWYQQILGQGPKLLIQFQNNGVVDDSQLPKDRFSAERLKGVDSTLKIQPAKLEDSAVYLCTSSIGGAGAFPREQYFGPGTRLTVT.

This clone turned up a few times. The chain uses TRBV9 and TRBJ1-2; 7 bases fit TRBD1. This CDR3 has 15 residues. Germline assignment: CDR1 SGDLS and CDR2 YYNGEE. V shed 0 bases and J 8 bases; nucleotides not matched to a gene: 10. CDR3 loop: CASSVDASDRTGYTF. The CDR3 DNA is TGTGCCAGCAGCGTAGATGCATCGGACAGGACGGGCTACACCTTC.

The J gene is TRBJ2-1, the V gene TRBV6-5, with D possibly being TRBD1 (6 bases). Deletions cut 5 bases from V and 3 bases from J, with 14 bases between. Germline-derived CDR1 and CDR2 are MNHEY and SVGAGI. The CDR3 has 15 amino acids. CDR3 DNA sequence: TGTGCCAGCAGTCCCGGACAGTATCTCTACAATGAGCAGTTCTTC. It is translated as CASSPGQYLYNEQFF.

V usage is TRBV4-1 and J usage is TRBJ2-6; 8 bases are shared with TRBD2. Germline values: CDR1 MGHRA, CDR2 YSYEKL. The junction had 13 bases not matched to a gene; V was cut back by 4 bases and J by 2 bases. This CDR3 is built from 19 residues. The CDR3 DNA sequence: TGCGCCAGCAGCCCGTCTAGCGGGCGATTGTTAACTGGGGCCAACGTCCTGACTTTC. Encoded protein: CASSPSSGRLLTGANVLTF.

The gene calls are TRBV2 and TRBJ2-1; D might be TRBD1 (5 bases). V lost 4 bases to trimming and J lost 3 bases, with 13 bases between them. This CDR3 is built from 15 residues. Germline assignment: CDR1 SNHLY and CDR2 FYNNEI. This chain's CDR3 is CASSAGMGFYNEQFF. The CDR3 nucleotides are TGTGCCAGCAGTGCAGGGATGGGATTCTACAATGAGCAGTTCTTC.

This chain connects TRBV7-3 to TRBJ2-1; possible D gene TRBD1, 6 bases. This CDR3 spans 14 amino acids. Deletions cut 6 bases from V and 6 bases from J, with 15 bases between. Germline CDR1 is SGHTA and CDR2 is FQGTGA. CDR3 sequence reads: CASRAQGAFNEQFF. The CDR3, as DNA: TGTGCCAGCAGGGCACAGGGCGCCTTCAATGAGCAGTTCTTC. The full variable domain, its missing parts supplied by reference TRBV7-3 and TRBJ2-1, is GAGVSQTPSNKVTEKGKYVELRCDPISGHTALYWYRQSLGQGPEFLIYFQGTGAADDSGLPNDRFFAVRPEGSVSTLKIQRTERGDSAVYLCASRAQGAFNEQFFGPGTRLTVL.

The chain joins TRBV11-3 to TRBJ2-1, with 9 bases matching TRBD2. Germline trimming cut 4 bases from V and 10 bases from J; bases unmatched to any gene: 8. Germline V CDR1 and CDR2: SGHNT, YENEEA. The CDR3 is 14 residues long. CDR3 DNA sequence: TGTGCCAGCAGCTCCGTAGCGGGAGCGATCGAGCAGTTCTTC. It specifies CASSSVAGAIEQFF.

V is TRBV6-1 and J is TRBJ2-5; TRBD2 aligns across 10 bases. The CDR3 is 16 amino acids. Germline assignment: CDR1 MNHNS and CDR2 SASEGT. V shed 4 bases and J 5 bases; nucleotides not matched to a gene: 10. The CDR3 region is CASSGRALAGVETQYF. Here the CDR3 DNA reads TGTGCCAGCAGTGGCCGTGCTCTAGCGGGGGTGGAGACCCAGTACTTC.

This clone was seen only a few times. This chain links TRBV6-6 with TRBJ1-6; D perhaps matches TRBD1 (6 bases). Trimming shortened V by 6 bases and J by 2 bases, and 11 bases separated the two germline ends. This CDR3 has 15 amino acids. Germline CDR1 reads MNHNY; CDR2 reads SVGAGI (reference sequence). The CDR3 DNA is TGTGCCAGCAGAAGACAGGTACCCTATAATTCACCCCTCCACTTT. The encoded protein is CASRRQVPYNSPLHF.

The chain recombines TRBV7-8 with TRBJ2-1; weak D call: TRBD1 (5 bases). The CDR3 is made up of 17 amino acids. Germline CDR1 reads SGHVS; CDR2 reads FQNEAQ. V was cut by 5 bases and J by 0 bases, with 17 bases left in between. The CDR3 loop is CASSPLRTPSSYNEQFF. CDR3 DNA sequence: TGTGCCAGCAGCCCGCTCCGGACACCTAGCTCCTACAATGAGCAGTTCTTC.

This clone was observed once. Here the CDR3 reads CASSPGRGGGAEAFF. The CDR3 coding sequence is TGTGCCAGCAGCCCGGGCCGGGGAGGAGGGGCTGAAGCTTTCTTT. The chain uses TRBV7-3 and TRBJ1-1; D might be TRBD1 (5 bases). This CDR3 contains 15 residues. The V and J ends lost 5 bases and 6 bases respectively, with 19 bases between them. The V gene's germline CDR1 is SGHTA and CDR2 FQGTGA.